The 30 T cell receptor beta chains in this list originate from one sample, sequenced in a study of shared T cell receptors in the human thymus. The assay was immunoSEQ multiplex PCR, and TCRdb's table has in-frame clones only and misses some. This sample has approximately 660,000 clones, with around 87% found just once. These data are also associated with another study on human thymus T cells.

Sequencing used thymocytes. The receptors shown here come from a boy in the first two years of life with a congenital heart defect.

The genes are TRBV2 and TRBJ2-5; 7 nucleotides agree with TRBD2. CDR1 is SNHLY and CDR2 is FYNNEI in the germline V gene. The CDR3 sequence is 13 residues long. The J segment lost 5 bases and the V segment lost 9 bases, leaving 9 bases of the junction unmatched. CDR3: CARERVSGETQYF. The CDR3 DNA follows: TGTGCCAGAGAGCGGGTTAGCGGGGAGACCCAGTACTTC.

V is TRBV14 and J is TRBJ2-7, with D possibly matching TRBD2 (5 bases). Trimming stripped 4 bases from V and 0 bases from J, with 10 bases between. This CDR3 has 14 amino acids. The germline V gene encodes CDR1 SGHDN and CDR2 FVKESK. The CDR3 sequence is CASSRPGTSYEQYF. CDR3 coding DNA: TGTGCCAGCAGCCGACCGGGAACCTCCTACGAGCAGTACTTC.

V is TRBV6-1 and J is TRBJ2-3; the match to TRBD2 covers 14 bases. The CDR3 covers 15 residues. Germline-derived CDR1 and CDR2 are MNHNS and SASEGT. The V segment lost 6 bases and the J segment 14 bases; nucleotides outside the gene matches: 13. The CDR3 DNA sequence: TGTGCCAGCAGCGGGGCGACTAGCGGGAGGGGGCAGGTGTATTTT. It is translated as CASSGATSGRGQVYF.

This clone came up once. V usage is TRBV2 and J usage is TRBJ2-1, with 7 bases lining up with TRBD2. V lost 6 bases, J lost 0 bases, and 5 bases stayed unmatched. The CDR3 spans 15 residues. Germline V lookup: CDR1 SNHLY, CDR2 FYNNEI. The CDR3 DNA is TGTGCCAGCAGGTTGGGCGGGAGCTCCTACAATGAGCAGTTCTTC. It yields the protein CASRLGGSSYNEQFF.

This chain joins TRBV7-4 and TRBJ1-1; 11 bases fit TRBD1. This CDR3 has 14 residues. V shed 5 bases, J shed 6 bases, and the junction held 5 bases outside the gene matches. Germline CDR1 reads SGHVT; CDR2 reads SQSDAQ. The CDR3 bases are TGTGCCAGCAGCAAAGGACAGGGGGCACCTGAAGCTTTCTTT. Protein product: CASSKGQGAPEAFF.

The rearrangement links TRBV25-1 to TRBJ2-7; 8 bases are shared with TRBD1. CDR3 size: 16 residues. Germline V gene data show CDR1 as MGHDK and CDR2 as SYGVNS. J gave up 2 bases and V 5 bases, and 11 bases lay outside the gene matches. The CDR3 is CASSSPGQVRPYEQYF. CDR3 nucleotides: TGTGCCAGCAGTTCCCCGGGACAGGTTAGGCCCTACGAGCAGTACTTC.

The rearrangement links TRBV4-3 to TRBJ1-5, with 10 nucleotides matching TRBD1. The V segment lost 3 bases and the J segment 5 bases; nucleotides outside the gene matches: 4. The germline CDR1 and CDR2 sequences are LGHNA and YSLEER. The CDR3 extends over 15 amino acids. The DNA of the CDR3 is TGCGCCAGCAGCCAGGTGGACAGGGGGGATCAGCCCCAGCATTTT. It translates to CASSQVDRGDQPQHF.

This sequence joins TRBV6-4 and TRBJ2-1; 11 bases agree with TRBD2. This CDR3 has 16 residues. CDR1 is MRHNA, CDR2 SNTAGT, per germline. V dropped 3 bases and J dropped 2; count of bases not matched to a gene: 3. This chain's CDR3 is CASSDRGLAAYNEQFF. CDR3 coding DNA: TGTGCCAGCAGTGATCGGGGACTAGCGGCCTACAATGAGCAGTTCTTC.

This clone was picked up a small number of times. The chain carries TRBV25-1 and TRBJ1-3; D is uncertain. V lost 4 bases, J lost 0 bases, and 13 bases lay in between. This CDR3 region has 16 residues. Germline CDR1 and CDR2: MGHDK and SYGVNS. The CDR3 DNA follows: TGTGCCAGCAGTGGCCTACCCCGGGGCTCTGGAAACACCATATATTTT. Translated, it gives CASSGLPRGSGNTIYF.

This rearrangement joins TRBV10-3 to TRBJ2-1, with D possibly matching TRBD2 (6 bases). The ends were cut back, 8 bases at V and 2 bases at J, with 19 bases in the middle. CDR3 length: 16 amino acids. Germline values: CDR1 ENHRY, CDR2 SYGVKD. This CDR3 is CAIGNGGTAPYNEQFF. For the CDR3, the DNA is TGTGCCATCGGCAACGGCGGGACGGCTCCCTACAATGAGCAGTTCTTC.

This clone was counted only a few times. This chain joins TRBV6-4 and TRBJ2-2; possible D gene TRBD2, 6 bases. Germline V gene data show CDR1 as MRHNA and CDR2 as SNTAGT. Trimming shortened V by 0 bases and J by 5 bases, and 16 bases separated the two germline ends. This CDR3 spans 17 amino acids. The CDR3 DNA reads TGTGCCAGCAGTGACTCAGGACGGGAGAGAGGTACCGGGGAGCTGTTTTTT. This translates into CASSDSGRERGTGELFF.

V and J are TRBV15 and TRBJ2-1; D gene unclear. V was shortened by 0 bases and J by 2 bases, with 14 bases between the two germline ends. CDR3 length: 17 amino acids. Germline CDR1 reads LNHNV; CDR2 reads YYDKDF (reference sequence). CDR3 sequence: CATSRDNKRRTYNEQFF. CDR3 bases: TGTGCCACCAGCAGAGATAACAAAAGAAGAACCTACAATGAGCAGTTCTTC.

This chain joins TRBV30 and TRBJ2-6, with D perhaps TRBD1 (5 bases). This CDR3 has 19 residues. The germline V gene encodes CDR1 GTSNPN and CDR2 SVGIG (reference sequence). V lost 2 bases and J lost 0, with 20 bases in between. Here the CDR3 DNA reads TGTGCCTGGAGTCCTAAAGGAAACAGGACAAGCTCTGGGGCCAACGTCCTGACTTTC. It yields the protein CAWSPKGNRTSSGANVLTF. Full variable domain (missing parts from reference TRBV30 and TRBJ2-6): SQTIHQWPATLVQPVGSPLSLECTVEGTSNPNLYWYRQAAGRGLQLLFYSVGIGQISSEVPQNLSASRPQDRQFILSSKKLLLSDSGFYLCAWSPKGNRTSSGANVLTFGAGSRLTVL.

The chain uses TRBV27 and TRBJ1-4; maybe TRBD1 (5 bases). The CDR3 is 15 amino acids. Per germline, CDR1 MNHEY and CDR2 SMNVEV (reference sequence). V lost 5 bases, J lost 5 bases, and 15 bases lay in between. Written as DNA, the CDR3 is TGTGCCAGCAGTCTCAGACAGCCTGTCAATGAAAAACTGTTTTTT. Translating gives CASSLRQPVNEKLFF. Complete variable domain (other parts from reference TRBV27 and TRBJ1-4): EAQVTQNPRYLITVTGKKLTVTCSQNMNHEYMSWYRQDPGLGLRQIYYSMNVEVTDKGDVPEGYKVSRKEKRNFPLILESPSPNQTSLYFCASSLRQPVNEKLFFGSGTQLSVL.

This chain connects TRBV2 to TRBJ2-7; unclear D gene. The germline gives CDR1 SNHLY, CDR2 FYNNEI. The CDR3 extends over 14 amino acids. V shed 4 bases and J shed 3 bases, with 13 bases lying between them. The CDR3 coding sequence is TGTGCCAGCAGTGGGCGAGTAGCCGTCTACGAGCAGTACTTC. This translates into CASSGRVAVYEQYF. The full variable domain, its missing parts supplied by reference TRBV2 and TRBJ2-7, is EPEVTQTPSHQVTQMGQEVILRCVPISNHLYFYWYRQILGQKVEFLVSFYNNEISEKSEIFDDQFSVERPDGSNFTLKIRSTKLEDSAMYFCASSGRVAVYEQYFGPGTRLTVT.

The V gene is TRBV29-1, the J gene TRBJ2-3; 11 positions match TRBD2. Germline V CDR1 and CDR2: SQVTM, ANQGSEA. V lost 4 bases and J lost 2; bases outside the gene matches: 8. The CDR3 covers 16 residues. This chain's CDR3 is CSVGLTSGKFTDTQYF. The CDR3 nucleotides read TGCAGCGTTGGCCTGACTAGCGGGAAATTCACAGATACGCAGTATTTT.

The chain uses TRBV28 and TRBJ2-7; TRBD2 is a possible D gene (6 bases). The length of the CDR3 is 14 residues. CDR1 is MDHEN, CDR2 SYDVKM, per germline. V lost 1 base, J lost 7 bases, and 14 bases lay in between. The CDR3 loop is CASSLSRGPREQYF. The DNA for the CDR3 is TGTGCCAGCAGTTTATCGCGGGGTCCAAGGGAGCAGTACTTC.

The genes are TRBV7-3 and TRBJ1-5; 8 nucleotides match TRBD1. The CDR3 extends over 18 amino acids. From germline, CDR1 is SGHTA and CDR2 FQGTGA. The J segment lost 2 bases and the V segment lost 6 bases, leaving 15 bases of the junction unmatched. The CDR3 nucleotides read TGTGCCAGCAGACTCAGCAGGGGGCGGGGGATGGGCAATCAGCCCCAGCATTTT. This encodes CASRLSRGRGMGNQPQHF.

V gene TRBV9 combines with J gene TRBJ2-1; 7 nucleotides agree with TRBD1. The germline gives CDR1 SGDLS, CDR2 YYNGEE. The CDR3 is 14 amino acids. V shed 0 bases and J 9 bases; nucleotides not matched to a gene: 6. The CDR3 sequence is CASSVDGTVGEQFF. The CDR3 nucleotides are TGTGCCAGCAGCGTAGACGGGACAGTCGGTGAGCAGTTCTTC.

J is TRBJ2-2 and V is TRBV6-5, with 9 bases fitting TRBD2. Trimming at V came to 4 bases and at J to 5 bases, leaving 5 bases not matched to a gene. This CDR3 is built from 15 residues. CDR1 and CDR2 (germline): MNHEY, SVGAGI. The CDR3 DNA sequence: TGTGCCAGCAGTTCTAAAGCGGGAGGAACCGGGGAGCTGTTTTTT. This translates into CASSSKAGGTGELFF.

The chain couples TRBV25-1 to TRBJ1-4, with D perhaps TRBD1 (6 bases). CDR3 length equals 15 residues. V lost 1 base and J lost 1, with 7 bases in between. Germline CDR1 MGHDK, CDR2 SYGVNS. CDR3 amino acids: CASSEWDKTNEKLFF. The CDR3 DNA reads TGTGCCAGCAGTGAATGGGACAAAACTAATGAAAAACTGTTTTTT.

The CDR3 protein is CASSPLLAGSYEQYF. CDR3 sequence (DNA): TGTGCCAGCAGTCCTCTGTTAGCGGGAAGCTACGAGCAGTACTTC. The J gene is TRBJ2-7, the V gene TRBV14; TRBD2 agrees at 8 bases. This CDR3 has 15 amino acids. V trimming: 6 bases; J trimming: 3 bases; junction bases outside the gene matches: 10. Germline-derived CDR1 and CDR2 are SGHDN and FVKESK.

The chain carries TRBV6-5 and TRBJ2-5; D perhaps matches TRBD2 (5 bases). The closer fit of TRBJ2-7 to the DNA end suggests the J call may be wrong. The germline CDR1 and CDR2 sequences are MNHEY and SVGAGI. This CDR3 contains 14 residues. The CDR3 DNA is TGTGCCAGTCGGGTAGCGCGAACCTCCTACGAGCAGTACTTC. Its protein is CASRVARTSYEQYF.

This clone has a handful of counts. CDR3 sequence (DNA): TGTGCCAGCAGGTGGACAGGGGACGAGCAGTACTTC. Its translation: CASRWTGDEQYF. This chain connects TRBV5-8 to TRBJ2-7; 9 bases align to TRBD1. CDR1 and CDR2 (germline): SGHTS, YDEGEE. Trimming removed 5 bases from V and 5 bases from J; junction bases left unmatched: 2. The CDR3 consists of 12 residues.

The V call is TRBV30, the J call TRBJ1-3, with 7 bases matching TRBD1. CDR3 length: 15 residues. Germline trimming cut 4 bases from V and 0 bases from J; bases unmatched to any gene: 6. Germline values: CDR1 GTSNPN, CDR2 SVGIG (reference sequence). This chain's CDR3 is CAWTGTVSSGNTIYF. In DNA, the CDR3 is TGTGCCTGGACGGGGACAGTGAGCTCTGGAAACACCATATATTTT.

The chain is built from TRBV5-6 and TRBJ2-5, with 11 bases matching TRBD2. Germline CDR1 and CDR2: SGHDT and YYEEEE. The CDR3 is 14 amino acids. The trim removed 3 bases at V and 5 bases at J, leaving 3 bases unmatched. CDR3 DNA: TGTGCCAGCAGCTCGGGACTAGCGGATGAGACCCAGTACTTC. Residues: CASSSGLADETQYF. The complete variable domain, with remaining parts taken from reference TRBV5-6 and TRBJ2-5, reads DAGVTQSPTHLIKTRGQQVTLRCSPKSGHDTVSWYQQALGQGPQFIFQYYEEEERQRGNFPDRFSGHQFPNYSSELNVNALLLGDSALYLCASSSGLADETQYFGPGTRLLVL.

The chain couples TRBV6-5 to TRBJ2-7; 8 bases align to TRBD2. J lost 5 bases, V lost 6 bases, and 12 bases had no gene match. The germline V gene has CDR1 MNHEY and CDR2 SVGAGI. There are 15 residues in the CDR3. The CDR3 nucleotides read TGTGCCAGCAGAGGAAACGGACGGGAGGGGGACGAGCAGTACTTC. It codes for CASRGNGREGDEQYF.

The chain couples TRBV30 to TRBJ1-5; no firm D call. Trimming shortened V by 3 bases and J by 7 bases, and 13 bases separated the two germline ends. Looked up from germline, CDR1 is GTSNPN and CDR2 is SVGIG (reference sequence). This CDR3 has 13 residues. The CDR3 DNA sequence: TGTGCCTGGAGGGGTCAGGCCAGGCAGCCCCAGCATTTT. This gives the protein CAWRGQARQPQHF.

This rearrangement joins TRBV7-8 to TRBJ2-7, with TRBD1 identical over 8 bases. CDR1 is SGHVS and CDR2 is FQNEAQ in the germline V gene. Losses at the gene ends were 6 bases for V and 0 bases for J; bases not matched to a gene: 4. The CDR3 sequence is 14 residues long. CDR3 DNA: TGTGCCAGCAGTTGGACAGGGTTCTCCTACGAGCAGTACTTC. It yields the protein CASSWTGFSYEQYF.

This clone was counted a single time. V gene TRBV13 combines with J gene TRBJ2-5; TRBD2 aligns across 10 bases. CDR3 size: 16 residues. V was pared by 4 bases and J by 5 bases, with 10 bases of the junction left unmatched. Germline-derived CDR1 and CDR2 are PRHDT and FYEKMQ (reference sequence). The CDR3 region has the DNA TGTGCCAGCAGCTCCCCAGGGGGACTAGCGCCCGAGACCCAGTACTTC. The encoded protein is CASSSPGGLAPETQYF.